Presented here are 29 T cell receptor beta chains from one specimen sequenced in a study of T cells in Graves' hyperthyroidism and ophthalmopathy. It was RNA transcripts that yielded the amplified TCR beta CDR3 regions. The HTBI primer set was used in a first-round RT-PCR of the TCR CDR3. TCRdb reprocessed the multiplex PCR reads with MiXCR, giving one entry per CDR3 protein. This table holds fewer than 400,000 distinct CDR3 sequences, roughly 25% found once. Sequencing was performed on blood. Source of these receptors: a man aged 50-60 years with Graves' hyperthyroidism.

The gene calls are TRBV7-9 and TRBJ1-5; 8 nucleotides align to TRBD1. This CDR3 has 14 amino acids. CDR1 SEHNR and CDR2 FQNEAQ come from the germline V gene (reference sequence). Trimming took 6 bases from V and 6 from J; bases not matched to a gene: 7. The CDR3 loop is CASSKTGEGQPQHF. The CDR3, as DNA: TGTGCCAGCAGTAAGACAGGGGAGGGTCAGCCCCAGCATTTT.

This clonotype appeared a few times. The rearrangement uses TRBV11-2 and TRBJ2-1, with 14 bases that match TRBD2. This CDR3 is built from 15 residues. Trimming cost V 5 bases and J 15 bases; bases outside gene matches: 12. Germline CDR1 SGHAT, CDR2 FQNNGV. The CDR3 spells CASSQSGLAGEVGFF. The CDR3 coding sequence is TGTGCCAGCAGCCAGTCGGGACTAGCGGGAGAAGTGGGGTTCTTC.

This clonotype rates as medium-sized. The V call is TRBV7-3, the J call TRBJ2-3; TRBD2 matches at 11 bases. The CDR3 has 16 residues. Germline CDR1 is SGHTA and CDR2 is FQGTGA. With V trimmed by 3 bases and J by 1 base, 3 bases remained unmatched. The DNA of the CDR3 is TGTGCCAGCAGCTTGGAACTAGCGGGAGGCACAGATACGCAGTATTTT. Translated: CASSLELAGGTDTQYF.

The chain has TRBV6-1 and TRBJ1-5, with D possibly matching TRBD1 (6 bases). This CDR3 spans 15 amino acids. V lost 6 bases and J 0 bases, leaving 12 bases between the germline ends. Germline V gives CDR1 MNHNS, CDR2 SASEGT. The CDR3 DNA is TGTGCCAGCAGAGTTACCAGGGGTAGCAATCAGCCCCAGCATTTT. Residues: CASRVTRGSNQPQHF.

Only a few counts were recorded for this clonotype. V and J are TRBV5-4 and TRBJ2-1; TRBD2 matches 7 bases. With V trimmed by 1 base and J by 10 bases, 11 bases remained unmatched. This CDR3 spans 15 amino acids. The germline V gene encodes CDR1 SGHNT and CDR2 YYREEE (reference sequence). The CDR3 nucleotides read TGTGCCAGCAGCTTGAGGGCGGGAGAAAGGGGCGAGCAGTTCTTC. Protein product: CASSLRAGERGEQFF. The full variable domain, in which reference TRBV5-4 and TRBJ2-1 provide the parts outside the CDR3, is ETGVTQSPTHLIKTRGQQVTLRCSSQSGHNTVSWYQQALGQGPQFIFQYYREEENGRGNFPPRFSGLQFPNYSSELNVNALELDDSALYLCASSLRAGERGEQFFGPGTRLTVL.

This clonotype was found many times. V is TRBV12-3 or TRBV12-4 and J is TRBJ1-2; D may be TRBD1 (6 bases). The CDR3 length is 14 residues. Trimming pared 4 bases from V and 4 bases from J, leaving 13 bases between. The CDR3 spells CASSSPGHGYGYTF. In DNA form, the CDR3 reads TGTGCCAGCAGTTCACCGGGACACGGCTATGGCTACACCTTC.

The chain's CDR3 is CASSLMLGGGTDTQYF. The CDR3 bases are TGTGCCAGCAGTTTAATGTTGGGGGGGGGCACAGATACGCAGTATTTT. The rearrangement uses TRBV27 and TRBJ2-3; 7 positions match TRBD2. Germline values: CDR1 MNHEY, CDR2 SMNVEV (reference sequence). V shed 2 bases, J shed 1 base, and the junction held 6 bases outside the gene matches. This CDR3 contains 16 residues.

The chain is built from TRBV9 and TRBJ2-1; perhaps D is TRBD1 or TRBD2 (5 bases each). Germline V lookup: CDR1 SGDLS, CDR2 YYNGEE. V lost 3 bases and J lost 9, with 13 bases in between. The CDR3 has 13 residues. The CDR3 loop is CASSAIGTGEQFF. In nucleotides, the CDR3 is TGTGCCAGCAGCGCGATCGGGACGGGTGAGCAGTTCTTC.

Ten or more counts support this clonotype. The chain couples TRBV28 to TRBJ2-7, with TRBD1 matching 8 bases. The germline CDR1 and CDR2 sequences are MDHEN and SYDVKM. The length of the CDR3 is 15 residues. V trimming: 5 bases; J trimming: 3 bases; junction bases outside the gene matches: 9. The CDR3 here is CASSSPGQGGYEQYF. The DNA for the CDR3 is TGTGCCAGCAGTAGCCCTGGACAGGGTGGCTACGAGCAGTACTTC. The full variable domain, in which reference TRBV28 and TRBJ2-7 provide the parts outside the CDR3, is DVKVTQSSRYLVKRTGEKVFLECVQDMDHENMFWYRQDPGLGLRLIYFSYDVKMKEKGDIPEGYSVSREKKERFSLILESASTNQTSMYLCASSSPGQGGYEQYFGPGTRLTVT.

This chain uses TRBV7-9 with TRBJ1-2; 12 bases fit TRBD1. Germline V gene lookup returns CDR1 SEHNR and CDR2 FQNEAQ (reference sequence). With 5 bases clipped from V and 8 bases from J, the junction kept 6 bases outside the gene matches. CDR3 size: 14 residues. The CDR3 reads CASSQGDRGLGYTF. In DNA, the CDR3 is TGTGCCAGCAGCCAAGGGGACAGGGGGCTGGGCTACACCTTC.

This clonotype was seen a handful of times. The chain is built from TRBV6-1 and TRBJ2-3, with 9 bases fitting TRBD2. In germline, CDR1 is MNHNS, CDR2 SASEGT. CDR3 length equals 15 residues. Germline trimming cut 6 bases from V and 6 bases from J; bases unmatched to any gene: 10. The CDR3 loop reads CASRTAGGPVDTQYF. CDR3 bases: TGTGCCAGCAGGACCGCGGGAGGGCCTGTCGATACGCAGTATTTT.

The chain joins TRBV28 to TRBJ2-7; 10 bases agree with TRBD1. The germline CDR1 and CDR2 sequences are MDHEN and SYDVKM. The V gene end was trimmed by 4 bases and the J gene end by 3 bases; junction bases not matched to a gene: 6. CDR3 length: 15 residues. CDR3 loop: CASSSMDRGIYEQYF. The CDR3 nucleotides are TGTGCCAGCAGTTCCATGGACAGGGGGATCTACGAGCAGTACTTC.

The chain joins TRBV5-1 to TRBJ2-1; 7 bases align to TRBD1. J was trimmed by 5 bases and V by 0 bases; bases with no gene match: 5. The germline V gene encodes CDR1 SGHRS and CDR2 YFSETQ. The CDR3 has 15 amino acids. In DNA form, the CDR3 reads TGCGCCAGCAGCTTGGTCTCAGGGGGTAACAATGAGCAGTTCTTC. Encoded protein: CASSLVSGGNNEQFF.

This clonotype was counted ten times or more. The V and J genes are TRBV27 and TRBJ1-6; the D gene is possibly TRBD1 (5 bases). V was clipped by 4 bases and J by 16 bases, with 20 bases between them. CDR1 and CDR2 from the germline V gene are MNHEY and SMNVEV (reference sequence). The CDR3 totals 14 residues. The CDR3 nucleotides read TGTGCCAGCAGTTCTCAGGGTCGGGTTTACTTTCTCCACTTT. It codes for CASSSQGRVYFLHF.

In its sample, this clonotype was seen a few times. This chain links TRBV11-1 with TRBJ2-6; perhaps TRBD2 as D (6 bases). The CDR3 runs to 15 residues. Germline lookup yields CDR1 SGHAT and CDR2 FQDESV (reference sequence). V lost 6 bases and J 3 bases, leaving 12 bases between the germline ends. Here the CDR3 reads CASRPGLLGANVLTF. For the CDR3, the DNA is TGTGCCAGCAGACCGGGACTTCTTGGGGCCAACGTCCTGACTTTC.

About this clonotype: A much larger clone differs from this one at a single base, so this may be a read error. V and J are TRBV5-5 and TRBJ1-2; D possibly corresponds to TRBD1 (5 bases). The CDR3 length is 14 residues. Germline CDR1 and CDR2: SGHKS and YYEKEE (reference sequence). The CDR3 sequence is CASSLEPGTGGHTF. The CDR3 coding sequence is TGCGCCAGCAGCTTGGAACCTGGGACTGGCGGCCACACCTTC.

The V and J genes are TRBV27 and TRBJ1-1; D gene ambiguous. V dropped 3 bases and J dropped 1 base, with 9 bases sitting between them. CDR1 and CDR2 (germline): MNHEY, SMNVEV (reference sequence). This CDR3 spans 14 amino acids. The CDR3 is CASSFRPSNTEAFF. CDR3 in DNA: TGTGCCAGCAGTTTCAGACCCTCGAACACTGAAGCTTTCTTT.

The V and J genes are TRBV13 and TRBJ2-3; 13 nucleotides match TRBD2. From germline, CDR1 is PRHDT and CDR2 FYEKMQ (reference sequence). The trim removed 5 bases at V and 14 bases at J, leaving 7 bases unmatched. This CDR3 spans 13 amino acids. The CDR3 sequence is CASSPGLAGVWYF. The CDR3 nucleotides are TGTGCCAGCAGCCCAGGACTAGCGGGAGTGTGGTATTTT.

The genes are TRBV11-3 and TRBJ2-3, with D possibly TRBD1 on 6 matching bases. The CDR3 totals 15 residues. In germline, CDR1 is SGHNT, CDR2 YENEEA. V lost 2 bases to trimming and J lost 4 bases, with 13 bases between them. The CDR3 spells CASSLISRGADTQYF. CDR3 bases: TGTGCCAGCAGCTTAATTTCCAGGGGCGCAGATACGCAGTATTTT.

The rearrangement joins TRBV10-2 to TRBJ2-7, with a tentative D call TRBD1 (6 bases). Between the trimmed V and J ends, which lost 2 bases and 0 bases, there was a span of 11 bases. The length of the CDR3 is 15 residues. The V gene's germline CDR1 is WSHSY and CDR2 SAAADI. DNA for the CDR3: TGCGCCAGCAGTGAGGACGCACAGGGCTCCTACGAGCAGTACTTC. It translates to CASSEDAQGSYEQYF.

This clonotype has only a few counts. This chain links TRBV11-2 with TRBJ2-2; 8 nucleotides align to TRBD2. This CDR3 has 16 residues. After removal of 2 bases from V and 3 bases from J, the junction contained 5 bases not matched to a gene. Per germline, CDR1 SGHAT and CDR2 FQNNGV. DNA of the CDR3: TGTGCCAGCAGCTTAAGTAGCGGGGCCTACACCGGGGAGCTGTTTTTT. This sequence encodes CASSLSSGAYTGELFF.

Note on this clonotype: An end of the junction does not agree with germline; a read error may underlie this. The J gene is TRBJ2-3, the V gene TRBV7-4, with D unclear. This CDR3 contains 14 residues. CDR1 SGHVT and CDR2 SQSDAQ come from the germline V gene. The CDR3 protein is CASSVAAATDTQYF. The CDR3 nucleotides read TGTGCCAGCAGCGTAGCCGCAGCCACAGATACGCAGTATTTT.

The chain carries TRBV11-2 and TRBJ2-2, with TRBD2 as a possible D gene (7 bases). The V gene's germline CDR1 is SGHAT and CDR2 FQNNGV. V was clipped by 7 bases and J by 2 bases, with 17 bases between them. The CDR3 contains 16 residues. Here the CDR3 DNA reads TGTGCCAGCACCCTAGGGGGGGGGCAAAACACCGGGGAGCTGTTTTTT. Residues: CASTLGGGQNTGELFF.

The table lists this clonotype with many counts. The DNA of the CDR3 is TGTGCCAGCAGTCAACAGGGCCACTCTGGAAACACCATATATTTT. Translating it yields CASSQQGHSGNTIYF. The rearrangement joins TRBV12-3 or TRBV12-4 to TRBJ1-3, with a tentative D call TRBD1 (6 bases). The length of the CDR3 is 15 residues. With 5 bases removed from V and 0 bases from J, the gap between germline ends came to 11 bases.

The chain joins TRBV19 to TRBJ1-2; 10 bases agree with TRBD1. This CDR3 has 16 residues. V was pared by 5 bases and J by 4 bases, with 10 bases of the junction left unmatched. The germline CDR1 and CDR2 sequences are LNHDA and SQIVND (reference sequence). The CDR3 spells CASSRAGTGDSYGYTF. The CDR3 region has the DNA TGTGCCAGTAGTCGCGCGGGGACAGGGGACAGCTATGGCTACACCTTC.

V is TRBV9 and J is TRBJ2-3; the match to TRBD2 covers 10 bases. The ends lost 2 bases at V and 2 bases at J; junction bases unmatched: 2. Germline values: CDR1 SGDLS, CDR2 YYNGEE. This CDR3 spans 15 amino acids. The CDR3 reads CASSVGLAVTDTQYF. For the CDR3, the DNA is TGTGCCAGCAGCGTTGGACTAGCGGTCACAGATACGCAGTATTTT.

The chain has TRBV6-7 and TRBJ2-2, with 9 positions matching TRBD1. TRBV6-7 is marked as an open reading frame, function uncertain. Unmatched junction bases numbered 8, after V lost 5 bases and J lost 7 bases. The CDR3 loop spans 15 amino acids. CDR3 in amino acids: CASSPGQGEGGELFF. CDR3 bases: TGTGCCAGCAGTCCGGGACAGGGTGAGGGCGGGGAGCTGTTTTTT.

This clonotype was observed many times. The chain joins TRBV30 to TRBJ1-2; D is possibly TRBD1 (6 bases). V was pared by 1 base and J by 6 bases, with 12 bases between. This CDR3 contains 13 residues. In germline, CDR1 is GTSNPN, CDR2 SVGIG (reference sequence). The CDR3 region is CAWSGTPGDGYTF. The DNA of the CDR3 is TGTGCCTGGAGTGGCACGCCAGGGGATGGCTACACCTTC.

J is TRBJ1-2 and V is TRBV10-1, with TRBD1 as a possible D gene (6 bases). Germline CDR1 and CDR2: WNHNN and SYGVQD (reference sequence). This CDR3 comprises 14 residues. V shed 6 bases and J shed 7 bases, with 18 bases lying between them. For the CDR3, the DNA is TGCGCCAGCAGCCAAGGAACAGGGTCCCTTGGCTACACCTTC. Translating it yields CASSQGTGSLGYTF.